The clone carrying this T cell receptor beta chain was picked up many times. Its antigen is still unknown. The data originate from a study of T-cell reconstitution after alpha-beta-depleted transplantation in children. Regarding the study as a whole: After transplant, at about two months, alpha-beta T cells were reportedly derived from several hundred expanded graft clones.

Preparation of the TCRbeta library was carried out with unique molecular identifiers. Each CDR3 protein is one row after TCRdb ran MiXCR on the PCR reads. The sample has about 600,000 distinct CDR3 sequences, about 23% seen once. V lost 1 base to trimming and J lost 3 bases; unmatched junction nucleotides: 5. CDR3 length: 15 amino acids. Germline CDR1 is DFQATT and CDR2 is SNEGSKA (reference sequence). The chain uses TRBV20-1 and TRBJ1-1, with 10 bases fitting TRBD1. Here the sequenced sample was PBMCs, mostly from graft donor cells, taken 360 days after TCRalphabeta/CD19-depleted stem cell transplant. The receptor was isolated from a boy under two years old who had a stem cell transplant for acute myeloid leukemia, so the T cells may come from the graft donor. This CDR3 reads CSARAYGTGDTEAFF. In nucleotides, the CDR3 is TGCAGTGCTAGAGCATATGGGACAGGGGACACTGAAGCTTTCTTT.